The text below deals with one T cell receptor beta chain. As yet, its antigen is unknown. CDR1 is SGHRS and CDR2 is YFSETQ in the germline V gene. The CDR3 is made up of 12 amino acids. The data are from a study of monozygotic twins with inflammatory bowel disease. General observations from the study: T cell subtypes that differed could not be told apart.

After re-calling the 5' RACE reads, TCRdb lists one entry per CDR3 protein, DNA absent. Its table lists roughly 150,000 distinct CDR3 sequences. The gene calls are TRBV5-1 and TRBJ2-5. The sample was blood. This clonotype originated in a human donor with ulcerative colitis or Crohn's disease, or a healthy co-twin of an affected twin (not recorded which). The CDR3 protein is CASSLVQETQYF.